The clone carrying this TCR beta chain was observed at least ten times. Its antigen is currently unknown. The data derive from a study of T cells in Graves' hyperthyroidism and ophthalmopathy. CDR1 is SGHRS, CDR2 YFSETQ, per germline. CDR3 size: 14 residues. Trimming pared 0 bases from V and 5 bases from J, leaving 11 bases between. General study results and limits: Most thyroid clonotypes expanded above 0.001 appeared in blood too.

Amplification of TCR beta CDR3 regions used RNA as the template. First-round RT-PCR of the TCR CDR3 relied on the HTBI primer set. TCRdb re-called the multiplex PCR reads through MiXCR, storing one row per CDR3 protein. The sample records roughly 180,000 distinct CDR3 sequences, 9.4% being singletons. Sequencing was done on a sample of blood. V is TRBV5-1 and J is TRBJ1-1, with D maybe TRBD1 (5 bases). The receptor comes from a woman aged 18-29 years with Graves' hyperthyroidism that later progressed to Graves' ophthalmopathy. DNA for the CDR3: TGCGCCAGCAGCTTGGTTCAGGGTGGGACTGAAGCTTTCTTT. This codes for CASSLVQGGTEAFF. Variable domain in full (rest from reference TRBV5-1 and TRBJ1-1): KAGVTQTPRYLIKTRGQQVTLSCSPISGHRSVSWYQQTPGQGLQFLFEYFSETQRNKGNFPGRFSGRQFSNSRSEMNVSTLELGDSALYLCASSLVQGGTEAFFGQGTRLTVV.